This T cell receptor beta chain was identified in a study of lymphopenia after photon versus proton radiotherapy. Study-level points and caveats: Proton therapy kept repertoires fairly stable, unlike photons, which gained effector/memory cells.

The junction had 9 bases not matched to a gene; V was cut back by 5 bases and J by 4 bases. From germline, CDR1 is SGHTA and CDR2 FQGNSA. The CDR3 loop spans 16 amino acids. Comments on this clone: Its antigen is currently unknown.

Only in-frame clones appear in the TCRdb table, and some are missing; sequencing was by immunoSEQ multiplex PCR. Here the sample spans some 30,000 clones, 75% to 90% being singletons. V is TRBV7-2 and J is TRBJ2-5; TRBD2 agrees at 11 bases. The material was peripheral blood, obtained from a patient treated with proton-based radiotherapy. The TCR sequence derives from a woman in her 70s with pancreatic cancer. CDR3 sequence: CASSPRRLAGGETQYF. The CDR3 DNA reads TGTGCCAGCAGCCCACGTCGGCTAGCGGGAGGAGAGACCCAGTACTTC.